This T cell receptor (beta chain) was sequenced for a study of T cells in Graves' hyperthyroidism and ophthalmopathy. Regions amplified from RNA transcripts were the TCR beta CDR3 regions. TCR CDR3 underwent first-round RT-PCR with the HTBI primer set. One entry per CDR3 protein, called by TCRdb with MiXCR from the multiplex PCR reads. The data contain hundreds of thousands of distinct CDR3 sequences, just under 15% of them singletons. CDR1 is SGHRS and CDR2 is YFSETQ in the germline V gene. Trimming took 4 bases from V and 1 from J; bases not matched to a gene: 11. The CDR3 loop spans 18 amino acids.

The origin of this receptor is a woman in her twenties or thirties with Graves' hyperthyroidism. V and J are TRBV5-1 and TRBJ2-7, with 13 nucleotides matching TRBD2. The sequencing input was blood. CDR3 bases: TGCGCCAGCAGCCGCAGACTAGCGGGAGGCTTCGTTTCCTACGAGCAGTACTTC. The encoded protein is CASSRRLAGGFVSYEQYF.